This T cell receptor beta chain was sequenced during a study of control samples from healthy donors and cancer patients. The method was immunoSEQ multiplex PCR; TCRdb's version includes in-frame clones alone and lacks a portion of them. Among some 120,000 clones, roughly 89% were seen once, and the ten largest hold about 12%. V was pared by 4 bases and J by 9 bases, with 3 bases of the junction left unmatched. CDR3 length: 11 residues. Germline CDR1 and CDR2: DFQATT and SNEGSKA (reference sequence). Sequenced input: blood. The source of this sequence is a man aged 25 to 40 in good health. The chain is built from TRBV20-1 and TRBJ2-3; 8 bases are shared with TRBD1. The CDR3 nucleotides read TGCAGTGCTACCAGGACAGGGACGCAGTATTTT. Its protein product is CSATRTGTQYF.